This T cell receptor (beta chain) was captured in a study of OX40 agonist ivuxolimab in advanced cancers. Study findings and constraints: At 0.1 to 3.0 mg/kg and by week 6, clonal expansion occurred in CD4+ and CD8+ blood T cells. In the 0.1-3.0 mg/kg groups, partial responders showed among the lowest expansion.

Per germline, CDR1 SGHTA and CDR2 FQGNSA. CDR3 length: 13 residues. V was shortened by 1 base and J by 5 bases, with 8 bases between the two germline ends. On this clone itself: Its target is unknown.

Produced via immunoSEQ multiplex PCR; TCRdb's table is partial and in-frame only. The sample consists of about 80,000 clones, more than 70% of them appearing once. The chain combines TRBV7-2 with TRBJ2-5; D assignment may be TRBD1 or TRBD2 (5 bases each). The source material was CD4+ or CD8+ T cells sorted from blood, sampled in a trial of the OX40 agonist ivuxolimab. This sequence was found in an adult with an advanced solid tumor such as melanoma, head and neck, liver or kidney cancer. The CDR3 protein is CASSLVGRETQYF. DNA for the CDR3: TGTGCCAGCAGCTTAGTGGGACGGGAGACCCAGTACTTC.